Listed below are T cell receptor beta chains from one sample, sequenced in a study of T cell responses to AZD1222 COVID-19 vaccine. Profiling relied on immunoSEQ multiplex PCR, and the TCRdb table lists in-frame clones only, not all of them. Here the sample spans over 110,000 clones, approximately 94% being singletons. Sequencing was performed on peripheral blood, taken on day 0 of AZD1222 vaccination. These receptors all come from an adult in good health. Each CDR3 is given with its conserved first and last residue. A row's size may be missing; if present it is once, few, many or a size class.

CDR3aa: CASSLTVAKNIQYF; j_gene: TRBJ2-4; v_gene: TRBV4-1; abundance: NA
CDR3aa: CASSVAGISGNTIYF; j_gene: TRBJ1-3; v_gene: TRBV9; abundance: NA
CDR3aa: CASSLLPSENNEQFF; j_gene: TRBJ2-1; v_gene: TRBV7-3; abundance: NA
CDR3aa: CATHGARNEKLFF; j_gene: TRBJ1-4; v_gene: TRBV2; abundance: NA
CDR3aa: CASSFGNAAQHF; j_gene: TRBJ1-5; v_gene: TRBV12-3/TRBV12-4; abundance: NA
CDR3aa: CAISERGNYGYTF; j_gene: TRBJ1-2; v_gene: TRBV10-3; abundance: NA
CDR3aa: CASSRTGFHEQFF; j_gene: TRBJ2-1; v_gene: TRBV11-2; abundance: NA
CDR3aa: CASSRQDIPNTEAFF; j_gene: TRBJ1-1; v_gene: TRBV7-9; abundance: NA
CDR3aa: CASSEGIQSETQYF; j_gene: TRBJ2-5; v_gene: TRBV2; abundance: NA
CDR3aa: CASSIGDREGYTF; j_gene: TRBJ1-2; v_gene: TRBV19; abundance: NA
CDR3aa: CASSQDETQYF; j_gene: TRBJ2-5; v_gene: TRBV3-1/TRBV3-2; abundance: NA
CDR3aa: CASSTDPSRTDTQYF; j_gene: TRBJ2-3; v_gene: TRBV5-1; abundance: NA
CDR3aa: CASSTYLRTSGVSSYNEQFF; j_gene: TRBJ2-1; v_gene: TRBV13; abundance: NA
CDR3aa: CAISESPEGNQPQHF; j_gene: TRBJ1-5; v_gene: TRBV10-3; abundance: NA
CDR3aa: CASSEAGQGGEAFF; j_gene: TRBJ1-1; v_gene: TRBV6-1; abundance: NA
CDR3aa: CASSPGTGEQPQHF; j_gene: TRBJ1-5; v_gene: TRBV2; abundance: NA
CDR3aa: CASSSRPFRGNTETQYF; j_gene: TRBJ2-5; v_gene: TRBV28; abundance: NA
CDR3aa: CASSVVASSYEQYF; j_gene: TRBJ2-7; v_gene: TRBV9; abundance: NA
CDR3aa: CASSQDWDGSPLHF; j_gene: TRBJ1-6; v_gene: TRBV7-9; abundance: NA
CDR3aa: CASTPSRGFSTDTQYF; j_gene: TRBJ2-3; v_gene: TRBV19; abundance: NA
CDR3aa: CASSRSYEQYF; j_gene: TRBJ2-7; v_gene: TRBV3-1/TRBV3-2; abundance: NA
CDR3aa: CASLHQGQPTDTQYF; j_gene: TRBJ2-3; v_gene: TRBV5-1; abundance: NA
CDR3aa: CATSRDQKSGFNEKLFF; j_gene: TRBJ1-4; v_gene: TRBV15; abundance: NA
CDR3aa: CASTLKAESSYNSPLHF; j_gene: TRBJ1-6; v_gene: TRBV19; abundance: NA
CDR3aa: CASSYSFGEVKFF; j_gene: TRBJ2-1; v_gene: TRBV6-5; abundance: once
CDR3aa: CATSAGNWGNSPLHF; j_gene: TRBJ1-6; v_gene: TRBV15; abundance: once
CDR3aa: CSVGGRSAGETQYF; j_gene: TRBJ2-5; v_gene: TRBV29-1; abundance: NA
CDR3aa: CASSLAPDQPQHF; j_gene: TRBJ1-5; v_gene: TRBV7-2; abundance: NA
CDR3aa: CATNRGRHTGELFF; j_gene: TRBJ2-2; v_gene: TRBV19; abundance: NA
CDR3aa: CASSKGDGSSGNTIYF; j_gene: TRBJ1-3; v_gene: TRBV5-4; abundance: NA
CDR3aa: CSASRTSLNEQFF; j_gene: TRBJ2-1; v_gene: TRBV20-1; abundance: NA
CDR3aa: CASSQGPTEAFF; j_gene: TRBJ1-1; v_gene: TRBV4-3; abundance: NA
CDR3aa: CASSEDMNTEAFF; j_gene: TRBJ1-1; v_gene: TRBV9; abundance: few
CDR3aa: CASSSNVGQNSPLHF; j_gene: TRBJ1-6; v_gene: TRBV5-1; abundance: NA
CDR3aa: CASSKSRQGRHEQYF; j_gene: TRBJ2-7; v_gene: TRBV21-1; abundance: NA
CDR3aa: CASSLGGQSTDTQYF; j_gene: TRBJ2-3; v_gene: TRBV28; abundance: once
CDR3aa: CASSLGQQGARGKLFF; j_gene: TRBJ1-4; v_gene: TRBV7-9; abundance: once